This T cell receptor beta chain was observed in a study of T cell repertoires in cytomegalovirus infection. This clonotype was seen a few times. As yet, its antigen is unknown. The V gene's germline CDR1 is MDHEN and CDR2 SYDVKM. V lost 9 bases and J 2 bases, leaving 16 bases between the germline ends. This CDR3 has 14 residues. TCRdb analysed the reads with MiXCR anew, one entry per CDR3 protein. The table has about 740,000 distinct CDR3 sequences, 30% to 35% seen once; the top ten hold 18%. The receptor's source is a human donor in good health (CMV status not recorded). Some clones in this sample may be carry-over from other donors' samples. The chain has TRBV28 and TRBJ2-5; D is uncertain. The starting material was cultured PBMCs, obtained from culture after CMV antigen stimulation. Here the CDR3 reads CASQLPLTQETQYF. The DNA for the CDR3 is TGTGCCAGTCAACTCCCGCTTACTCAAGAGACCCAGTACTTC.